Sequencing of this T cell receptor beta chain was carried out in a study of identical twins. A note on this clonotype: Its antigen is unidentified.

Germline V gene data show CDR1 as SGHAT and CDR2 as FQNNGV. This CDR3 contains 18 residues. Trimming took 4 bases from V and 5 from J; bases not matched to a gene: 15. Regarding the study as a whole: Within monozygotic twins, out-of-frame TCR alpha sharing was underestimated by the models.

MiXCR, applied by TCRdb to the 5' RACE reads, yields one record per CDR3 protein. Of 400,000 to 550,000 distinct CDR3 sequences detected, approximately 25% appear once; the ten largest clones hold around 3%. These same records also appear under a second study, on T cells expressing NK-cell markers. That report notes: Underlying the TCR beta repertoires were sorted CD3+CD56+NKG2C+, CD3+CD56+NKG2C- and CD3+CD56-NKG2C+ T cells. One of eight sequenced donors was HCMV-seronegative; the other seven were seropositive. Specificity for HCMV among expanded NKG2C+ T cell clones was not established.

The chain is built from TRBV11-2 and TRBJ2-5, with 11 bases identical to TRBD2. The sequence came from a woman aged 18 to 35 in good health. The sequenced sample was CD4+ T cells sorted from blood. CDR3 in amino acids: CASSSPPGLAEISETQYF. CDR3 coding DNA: TGTGCCAGCAGCTCGCCTCCGGGACTAGCGGAAATAAGCGAGACCCAGTACTTC.